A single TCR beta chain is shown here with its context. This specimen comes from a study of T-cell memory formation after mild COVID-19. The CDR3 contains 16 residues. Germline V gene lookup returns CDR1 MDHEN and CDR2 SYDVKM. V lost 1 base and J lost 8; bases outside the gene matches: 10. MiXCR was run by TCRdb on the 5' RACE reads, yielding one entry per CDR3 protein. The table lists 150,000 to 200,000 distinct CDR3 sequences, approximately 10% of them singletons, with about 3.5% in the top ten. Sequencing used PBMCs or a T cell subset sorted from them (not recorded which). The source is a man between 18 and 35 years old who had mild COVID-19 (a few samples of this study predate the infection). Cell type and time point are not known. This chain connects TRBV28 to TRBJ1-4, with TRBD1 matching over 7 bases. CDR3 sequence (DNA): TGTGCCAGCAGTTTATCGGGACAGCGGAGTTACGAAAAACTGTTTTTT. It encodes CASSLSGQRSYEKLFF.